This T cell receptor (beta chain) was captured in a study of shared T cell receptors in the human thymus. Clones were sequenced by immunoSEQ multiplex PCR, and TCRdb holds only the in-frame ones, with some missing. In the table there are some 720,000 clones, more than 75% of which are singletons. This CDR3 has 15 residues. After removal of 0 bases from V and 3 bases from J, the junction contained 4 bases not matched to a gene. CDR1 and CDR2 (germline): SGHRS, YFSETQ. The data were also submitted as part of a second study, on human thymus T cells. That paper adds: Infants served as donors; they were healthy and Finnish and were having corrective surgery for congenital heart defects. Resections that were taken during corrective heart surgery supplied the thymus tissue. Usage of V and J genes appeared biased in thymic and blood repertoires.

The V call is TRBV5-1, the J call TRBJ1-2, with 8 positions matching TRBD1. The source is a boy in the first two years of life with a congenital heart defect. The specimen sequenced was thymocytes. The DNA of the CDR3 is TGCGCCAGCAGCTTGGCAGGGGGCGTGGACTATGGCTACACCTTC. Its translation: CASSLAGGVDYGYTF.